This T cell receptor (beta chain) stems from a study of blood T cell repertoires in COVID-19. Across the study: The study drew acute and convalescent COVID-19 samples from the United States, Italy and Spain.

The Seattle site enrolled patients during active infection and followed them longitudinally. Source study methods: Nucleated cell number was recorded as an estimate derived from reference gene primer amplification. Clones were sequenced by immunoSEQ multiplex PCR, and TCRdb holds only the in-frame ones, with some missing. That table gives V, J and clone size, and the DNA gave D and trimming. Here the sample spans hundreds of thousands of clones, roughly 87% being singletons. The CDR3 contains 15 residues. The germline V gene has CDR1 LNHDA and CDR2 SQIVND (reference sequence). After removal of 3 bases from V and 3 bases from J, the junction contained 5 bases not matched to a gene.

The origin of this receptor is a man between 18 and 35 years old with COVID-19, enrolled during active disease. This sequence joins TRBV19 and TRBJ2-3; the match to TRBD1 covers 8 bases. Sequences were obtained from peripheral blood. The CDR3 reads CASSIRGRETDTQYF. DNA for the CDR3: TGTGCCAGTAGTATCAGGGGGCGCGAGACAGATACGCAGTATTTT.